This T cell receptor beta chain comes out of a study of blood T cell repertoires in COVID-19. In the authors' methods: From reference gene primer amplification, estimates of nucleated cell counts were derived. This table comes from immunoSEQ multiplex PCR, and its TCRdb copy is limited to in-frame clones, with some not included. V and J calls and clone size follow that table, whereas D and trimming were derived from the DNA. The data show 350,000 or so clones, with over 85% seen just once and approximately 4.1% held by the top ten. Germline CDR1 is SEHNR and CDR2 is FQNEAQ (reference sequence). The germline V and J ends were trimmed by 3 bases and 4 bases, with 13 bases remaining between them. The CDR3 is 16 amino acids.

Input material: peripheral blood. The V call is TRBV7-9, the J call TRBJ2-6; D is unclear. The origin of this receptor is a woman aged 60-75 years with COVID-19, enrolled during active disease. The CDR3 here is CASSFPLQTGANVLTF. The CDR3 region has the DNA TGTGCCAGCAGCTTCCCATTACAAACGGGGGCCAACGTCCTGACTTTC.